What follows are 27 T cell receptor beta chains derived from one specimen sequenced in a study of identifying expanded T cells in peripheral blood. This table comes from immunoSEQ multiplex PCR, and its TCRdb copy is limited to in-frame clones, with some not included. The sample holds about 90,000 clones, 85% seen once. Sequencing used blood. The receptors here all came from a person between 18 and 75 years old in good health.

This rearrangement joins TRBV10-3 to TRBJ2-3; D may be TRBD1 or TRBD2 (5 bases each). CDR1 is ENHRY and CDR2 is SYGVKD in the germline V gene. Trimming took 6 bases from V and 6 from J, leaving 16 bases between them. This CDR3 spans 14 amino acids. The CDR3 loop is CAISQYAEGDTQYF. The CDR3, as DNA: TGTGCCATCAGCCAATACGCCGAGGGGGATACGCAGTATTTT.

CDR3 amino acids: CASSPPGRLLALHF. The DNA of the CDR3 is TGTGCCAGCTCACCTCCGGGACGCCTTTTAGCCCTCCACTTT. The rearrangement joins TRBV18 to TRBJ1-6; possibly TRBD1 for D (5 bases). The CDR3 covers 14 residues. Trimming removed 3 bases at V and 14 bases at J, with 17 bases between. Germline CDR1 KGHSH, CDR2 LQKENI.

The chain employs TRBV5-6 and TRBJ2-7, with 7 nucleotides matching TRBD1. The CDR3 totals 14 residues. V shed 4 bases, J shed 0 bases, and the junction held 4 bases outside the gene matches. CDR1 and CDR2 from the germline V gene are SGHDT and YYEEEE. The CDR3 DNA sequence: TGTGCCAGCAGCGATCAGGGGGACTCCTACGAGCAGTACTTC. It specifies CASSDQGDSYEQYF.

The CDR3 sequence: CASSLGTLATGNTIYF. The CDR3 nucleotides are TGCGCCAGCAGCTTGGGAACCCTTGCCACTGGAAACACCATATATTTT. This chain uses TRBV5-1 with TRBJ1-3; D remains unclear. The CDR3 sequence is 16 residues long. V shed 0 bases and J shed 2 bases, with 12 bases lying between them. Germline V gene data show CDR1 as SGHRS and CDR2 as YFSETQ.

This chain uses TRBV6-6 with TRBJ1-2; no reliable D call. Trimming left V 5 bases short and J 5 bases short, with 12 bases between. Germline V gene lookup returns CDR1 MNHNY and CDR2 SVGAGI (reference sequence). The CDR3 covers 13 residues. In nucleotides, the CDR3 is TGTGCCAGCAGTAAGGACTTTAATTATGGCTACACCTTC. This codes for CASSKDFNYGYTF.

This chain connects TRBV29-1 to TRBJ2-2; D possibly corresponds to TRBD1 (6 bases). Trimming removed 5 bases at V and 4 bases at J, with 17 bases between. The germline gives CDR1 SQVTM, CDR2 ANQGSEA. CDR3 length: 15 amino acids. CDR3 DNA sequence: TGCAGCGTTTTCCGCCGGGACACCGTCACCGGGGAGCTGTTTTTT. Its protein product is CSVFRRDTVTGELFF.

This chain links TRBV11-3 with TRBJ2-7, with D unresolved. This CDR3 spans 13 amino acids. The germline V and J ends were trimmed by 7 bases and 7 bases, with 17 bases remaining between them. The germline V gene has CDR1 SGHNT and CDR2 YENEEA. CDR3 bases: TGTGCCAGCACCCCCCCCCTTGCGGAGGAGCAGTACTTC. Protein product: CASTPPLAEEQYF.

This sequence joins TRBV7-9 and TRBJ1-2, with TRBD1 identical over 7 bases. The CDR3 contains 13 residues. Germline V CDR1 and CDR2: SEHNR, FQNEAQ (reference sequence). Germline trimming cut 4 bases from V and 4 bases from J; bases unmatched to any gene: 3. The CDR3 protein is CASSWDRSYGYTF. Here the CDR3 DNA reads TGTGCCAGCAGCTGGGACAGATCCTATGGCTACACCTTC.

The rearrangement joins TRBV11-2 to TRBJ2-7; 13 positions match TRBD2. The V segment lost 4 bases and the J segment 4 bases; nucleotides outside the gene matches: 1. Germline-derived CDR1 and CDR2 are SGHAT and FQNNGV. The CDR3 consists of 14 residues. In DNA form, the CDR3 reads TGTGCCAGCAGCTGGACTAGCGGGGGATACGAGCAGTACTTC. Translation: CASSWTSGGYEQYF.

The V call is TRBV5-1, the J call TRBJ1-1; tentative D call: TRBD1 (5 bases). Between the trimmed V and J ends, which lost 0 bases and 3 bases, there was a span of 12 bases. The CDR3 has 15 residues. Germline CDR1 is SGHRS and CDR2 is YFSETQ. CDR3: CASSLGGVVDTEAFF. The CDR3 bases are TGCGCCAGCAGCTTGGGAGGGGTCGTGGACACTGAAGCTTTCTTT.

The V gene is TRBV6-5, the J gene TRBJ2-7, with D possibly being TRBD1 (5 bases). There are 14 residues in the CDR3. Trimming shortened V by 6 bases and J by 5 bases, and 17 bases separated the two germline ends. Germline CDR1 MNHEY, CDR2 SVGAGI. This chain's CDR3 is CASRLRGIRDEQYF. CDR3 bases: TGTGCCAGCAGGTTAAGGGGCATCCGAGACGAGCAGTACTTC.

This clone was seen a few times. The V gene is TRBV30, the J gene TRBJ1-1; D remains unclear. V was trimmed by 0 bases and J by 11 bases, leaving 16 bases between them. The CDR3 extends over 13 amino acids. In germline, CDR1 is GTSNPN, CDR2 SVGIG (reference sequence). The CDR3 reads CAWSVPGRELAFF. The CDR3 nucleotides read TGTGCCTGGAGTGTACCAGGTCGGGAGTTGGCTTTCTTT.

This chain joins TRBV30 and TRBJ1-6; D perhaps matches TRBD1 (5 bases). Trimming cost V 5 bases and J 8 bases, with 10 bases left between them. The CDR3 is 12 residues long. CDR1 and CDR2 (germline): GTSNPN, SVGIG (reference sequence). CDR3: CAWDRGDSPLHF. CDR3 in DNA: TGTGCCTGGGACAGAGGTGATTCACCCCTCCACTTT.

V and J are TRBV27 and TRBJ2-7, with D unclear. This CDR3 is 11 amino acids long. The V and J ends lost 8 bases and 5 bases respectively, with 10 bases between them. CDR1 and CDR2 (germline): MNHEY, SMNVEV (reference sequence). The CDR3 bases are TGTGCCAGCGGTAGGGTTCACGAGCAGTACTTC. Protein: CASGRVHEQYF.

The chain employs TRBV7-6 and TRBJ1-6; D remains ambiguous. CDR1 is SGHVS, CDR2 FNYEAQ, per germline. Trimming left V 5 bases short and J 7 bases short, with 15 bases between. The CDR3 is 15 amino acids. The CDR3 loop is CASSPTGITNSPLHF. Written as DNA, the CDR3 is TGTGCCAGCAGCCCCACCGGGATCACCAATTCACCCCTCCACTTT.

The rearrangement joins TRBV5-4 to TRBJ2-5, with 13 positions matching TRBD2. CDR3 length: 20 residues. Germline loops: CDR1 SGHNT, CDR2 YYREEE (reference sequence). Trimming removed 0 bases from V and 5 bases from J; junction bases left unmatched: 16. CDR3 sequence reads: CASSLEIISPLAGGRETQYF. Here the CDR3 DNA reads TGTGCCAGCAGCTTGGAAATCATCTCCCCACTAGCGGGGGGGAGGGAGACCCAGTACTTC.

This clone was recorded a few times. The rearrangement uses TRBV5-1 and TRBJ2-7, with a tentative D call TRBD2 (7 bases). V was shortened by 4 bases and J by 7 bases, with 24 bases between the two germline ends. The CDR3 contains 16 residues. Germline lookup yields CDR1 SGHRS and CDR2 YFSETQ. The CDR3 protein is CASSHGVGGATEEQYF. DNA for the CDR3: TGCGCCAGCAGCCACGGCGTGGGGGGGGCGACGGAAGAGCAGTACTTC.

The J gene is TRBJ1-1, the V gene TRBV6-6; D is undetermined. The V gene's germline CDR1 is MNHNY and CDR2 SVGAGI (reference sequence). V lost 4 bases to trimming and J lost 1 base, with 13 bases between them. The CDR3 is made up of 15 amino acids. This CDR3 is CASSWYYDANTEAFF. CDR3 DNA sequence: TGTGCCAGCAGTTGGTACTACGACGCGAACACTGAAGCTTTCTTT.

The rearrangement links TRBV2 to TRBJ2-7, with D perhaps TRBD1 (7 bases). The CDR3 covers 14 residues. Trimming left V 7 bases short and J 2 bases short, with 15 bases between. Per the germline V gene, CDR1 is SNHLY and CDR2 is FYNNEI. The DNA of the CDR3 is TGTGCCAGCATTCAGGGGGGTCCTCCCTACGAGCAGTACTTC. Translation gives CASIQGGPPYEQYF.

The rearrangement joins TRBV7-9 to TRBJ1-1; D unresolved. The CDR3 spans 12 residues. V was cut by 5 bases and J by 10 bases, with 14 bases left in between. Per the germline V gene, CDR1 is SEHNR and CDR2 is FQNEAQ (reference sequence). The CDR3 loop reads CASSPTRVGAFF. DNA for the CDR3: TGTGCCAGCAGCCCGACGAGGGTCGGAGCTTTCTTT. Full variable domain (missing parts from reference TRBV7-9 and TRBJ1-1): DTGVSQNPRHKITKRGQNVTFRCDPISEHNRLYWYRQTLGQGPEFLTYFQNEAQLEKSRLLSDRFSAERPKGSFSTLEIQRTEQGDSAMYLCASSPTRVGAFFGQGTRLTVV.

The rearrangement uses TRBV2 and TRBJ2-5; D is tentatively TRBD1 or TRBD2 (5 bases each). Germline lookup yields CDR1 SNHLY and CDR2 FYNNEI. The CDR3 length is 13 residues. The V end was cut by 6 bases, the J end by 5 bases, with 13 bases between. The CDR3 nucleotides are TGTGCCAGCAGCCCGAATGGGGACGAGACCCAGTACTTC. Protein product: CASSPNGDETQYF.

V gene TRBV11-2 combines with J gene TRBJ1-2, with TRBD1 identical over 8 bases. Germline CDR1 is SGHAT and CDR2 is FQNNGV. Losses at the gene ends were 0 bases for V and 3 bases for J; bases not matched to a gene: 9. This CDR3 region has 17 residues. Written as DNA, the CDR3 is TGTGCCAGCAGCTTAGATCTAAAGCAGGGGGCCTACTATGGCTACACCTTC. It specifies CASSLDLKQGAYYGYTF.

This clone has only a few counts. The V and J genes are TRBV7-9 and TRBJ1-1, with D maybe TRBD1 (5 bases). The CDR3 is 15 amino acids. V was pared by 5 bases and J by 1 base, with 14 bases between. CDR1 and CDR2 (germline): SEHNR, FQNEAQ (reference sequence). Written as DNA, the CDR3 is TGTGCCAGCAGCGGATCTATGGGACGGAACACTGAAGCTTTCTTT. It specifies CASSGSMGRNTEAFF. The variable domain in full, with the rest retrieved from reference TRBV7-9 and TRBJ1-1, is DTGVSQNPRHKITKRGQNVTFRCDPISEHNRLYWYRQTLGQGPEFLTYFQNEAQLEKSRLLSDRFSAERPKGSFSTLEIQRTEQGDSAMYLCASSGSMGRNTEAFFGQGTRLTVV.

The chain couples TRBV18 to TRBJ2-3, with D possibly being TRBD2 (6 bases). Deletions cut 3 bases from V and 0 bases from J, with 10 bases between. There are 15 residues in the CDR3. Per the germline V gene, CDR1 is KGHSH and CDR2 is LQKENI. CDR3 DNA: TGTGCCAGCTCACCGGGCGGGGCTAGCACAGATACGCAGTATTTT. It specifies CASSPGGASTDTQYF.

The chain joins TRBV12-5 to TRBJ1-4; no clear D gene. Germline V gene lookup returns CDR1 LGHNT and CDR2 FRNRAP. This CDR3 has 15 residues. V was cut by 1 base and J by 4 bases, with 10 bases left in between. DNA of the CDR3: TGTGCTAGTGGTTTGGGAGCAGCGAATAATGAAAAACTGTTTTTT. Translating it yields CASGLGAANNEKLFF. The variable domain in full, with the rest retrieved from reference TRBV12-5 and TRBJ1-4, is DARVTQTPRHKVTEMGQEVTMRCQPILGHNTVFWYRQTMMQGLELLAYFRNRAPLDDSGMPKDRFSAEMPDATLATLKIQPSEPRDSAVYFCASGLGAANNEKLFFGSGTQLSVL.

The chain employs TRBV18 and TRBJ2-6; possible D gene TRBD2, 6 bases. Germline-derived CDR1 and CDR2 are KGHSH and LQKENI. The length of the CDR3 is 18 residues. V gave up 10 bases and J gave up 2 bases, with 24 bases separating them. The CDR3, as DNA: TGTGCCACTGATCCGACTGGGAGGACGACGCCTGGGGCCAACGTCCTGACTTTC. Its translation is CATDPTGRTTPGANVLTF.

The V call is TRBV6-6, the J call TRBJ1-1; 9 bases are shared with TRBD1. V dropped 6 bases and J dropped 4; count of bases not matched to a gene: 6. Germline V gene sequence: CDR1 MNHNY, CDR2 SVGAGI (reference sequence). The CDR3 covers 14 residues. The CDR3 bases are TGTGCCAGCAGCTTACAGGGGGCGGGCACTGAAGCTTTCTTT. It codes for CASSLQGAGTEAFF.